Listed below are T cell receptor beta chains from one sample, sequenced in a study of cytomegalovirus exposure and HLA in healthy donors. Only in-frame clones appear in the TCRdb table, and some are missing; sequencing was by immunoSEQ multiplex PCR. There are almost 65,000 clones in the sample; more than 85% occur only once, and about 1.5% lies in the top ten. Sample: PBMCs. The receptors shown here come from a woman between 18 and 29 years old in good health and CMV-seronegative. Both conserved end residues are part of each CDR3. D genes are given only for firm matches. Clone size appears in some rows only: once, few, many, or a class for an expanded clone.

size: -
J: TRBJ2-1
V: TRBV7-2
D: TRBD2
CDR3: CASSEGLAGYNEQFF
DNA: TGTGCCAGCAGCGAGGGACTAGCGGGTTACAATGAGCAGTTCTTC

size: -
J: TRBJ2-5
V: TRBV11-2
D: TRBD2
CDR3: CASSPRLAELYF
DNA: TGTGCCAGCAGCCCACGACTAGCGGAACTTTACTTC

size: -
J: TRBJ1-5
V: TRBV15
D: TRBD1
CDR3: CATSSLGQGDNQPQHF
DNA: TGTGCCACCAGCAGCCTCGGACAGGGGGACAATCAGCCCCAGCATTTT

size: -
J: TRBJ2-3
V: TRBV7-6
D: -
CDR3: CASSSILDLSTDTQYF
DNA: TGTGCCAGCAGCTCCATCTTAGACTTATCCACAGATACGCAGTATTTT

size: -
J: TRBJ2-1
V: TRBV27
D: -
CDR3: CASRVGSFSYNEQFF
DNA: TGTGCCAGCAGGGTAGGGAGTTTCTCCTACAATGAGCAGTTCTTC

size: -
J: TRBJ1-1
V: TRBV2
D: -
CDR3: CASSLFYEAFF
DNA: TGTGCCAGCAGTCTTTTTTATGAAGCTTTCTTT

size: -
J: TRBJ1-1
V: TRBV11-2
D: -
CDR3: CASSFAGRSTEAFF
DNA: TGTGCCAGCAGCTTTGCAGGGAGGAGCACTGAAGCTTTCTTT

size: -
J: TRBJ2-7
V: TRBV19
D: -
CDR3: CASSPWERNEQYF
DNA: TGTGCCAGTAGTCCCTGGGAGCGCAACGAGCAGTACTTC

size: -
J: TRBJ1-2
V: TRBV18
D: -
CDR3: CASSLRQVDYGYTF
DNA: TGTGCCAGCTCACTACGACAGGTGGACTATGGCTACACCTTC

size: -
J: TRBJ2-3
V: TRBV9
D: -
CDR3: CASSQIRSSTDTQYF
DNA: TGTGCCAGCAGCCAAATACGGTCTAGCACAGATACGCAGTATTTT

size: -
J: TRBJ1-4
V: TRBV30
D: -
CDR3: CAWSAHQTRTMFF
DNA: TGTGCCTGGAGCGCCCACCAGACCAGGACAATGTTTTTT

size: -
J: TRBJ1-1
V: TRBV27
D: -
CDR3: CASSLYRGTEAFF
DNA: TGTGCCAGCAGTTTATACAGAGGGACTGAAGCTTTCTTT

size: -
J: TRBJ1-2
V: TRBV4-2
D: -
CDR3: CASSQLQVPSYGYTF
DNA: TGTGCCAGCAGCCAACTACAGGTACCCTCCTATGGCTACACCTTC

size: -
J: TRBJ2-7
V: TRBV7-9
D: -
CDR3: CASSLAGGRSYEQYF
DNA: TGTGCCAGCAGCTTAGCGGGTGGCAGGTCCTACGAGCAGTACTTC

size: -
J: TRBJ2-1
V: TRBV4-2
D: -
CDR3: CASSQGVALSYNEQFF
DNA: TGTGCCAGCAGCCAAGGGGTAGCGCTCTCCTACAATGAGCAGTTCTTC

size: -
J: TRBJ1-4
V: TRBV18
D: -
CDR3: CASSPTGEISEKLFF
DNA: TGTGCCAGCTCACCAACCGGGGAGATCAGTGAAAAACTGTTTTTT

size: -
J: TRBJ2-5
V: TRBV5-1
D: TRBD1
CDR3: CASSLEGTGQETQYF
DNA: TGCGCCAGCAGCTTGGAAGGGACAGGTCAAGAGACCCAGTACTTC

size: -
J: TRBJ1-1
V: TRBV4-3
D: -
CDR3: CASSQLIGVNTEAFF
DNA: TGCGCCAGCAGCCAACTAATAGGGGTAAACACTGAAGCTTTCTTT

size: -
J: TRBJ2-7
V: TRBV19
D: -
CDR3: CASSIRQGRREQYF
DNA: TGTGCCAGTAGTATTCGTCAGGGAAGGCGCGAGCAGTACTTC

size: -
J: TRBJ1-2
V: TRBV2
D: -
CDR3: CASSVEQGSDGYTF
DNA: TGTGCCAGCAGTGTAGAGCAGGGCTCGGATGGCTACACCTTC

size: -
J: TRBJ2-1
V: TRBV5-6
D: -
CDR3: CASSLGYSSSYNEQFF
DNA: TGTGCCAGCAGCTTGGGGTACTCGTCCTCCTACAATGAGCAGTTCTTC

size: -
J: TRBJ1-2
V: TRBV6-1
D: -
CDR3: CASSDSPGALFGYTF
DNA: TGTGCCAGCAGTGATAGTCCAGGGGCATTGTTTGGCTACACCTTC

size: -
J: TRBJ2-3
V: TRBV20-1
D: -
CDR3: CSASSPDTQYF
DNA: TGCAGTGCTAGTAGTCCAGATACGCAGTATTTT

size: -
J: TRBJ1-1
V: TRBV7-2
D: -
CDR3: CASSLGFVGILNTEAFF
DNA: TGTGCCAGCAGCTTAGGGTTCGTCGGGATATTGAACACTGAAGCTTTCTTT

size: -
J: TRBJ2-3
V: TRBV25-1
D: -
CDR3: CASSGGPSLIVPDTQYF
DNA: TGTGCCAGCAGCGGGGGGCCTAGCCTTATTGTTCCAGATACGCAGTATTTT

size: -
J: TRBJ2-7
V: TRBV27
D: -
CDR3: CASSLRRGDEQYF
DNA: TGTGCCAGCAGTTTACGCAGGGGGGACGAGCAGTACTTC

size: -
J: TRBJ2-5
V: TRBV10-3
D: -
CDR3: CAISDSIQETQYF
DNA: TGTGCCATCAGTGACAGTATCCAAGAGACCCAGTACTTC

size: -
J: TRBJ2-3
V: TRBV29-1
D: TRBD1
CDR3: CSVKTGTGGTDTQYF
DNA: TGCAGCGTGAAAACCGGGACAGGGGGCACAGATACGCAGTATTTT

size: -
J: TRBJ1-2
V: TRBV5-8
D: -
CDR3: CASIAGSGYTF
DNA: TGTGCCAGCATCGCCGGGAGTGGCTACACCTTC

size: once
J: TRBJ1-4
V: TRBV7-9
D: -
CDR3: CASSLEPPGKLFF
DNA: TGTGCCAGCAGCTTAGAACCACCAGGAAAACTGTTTTTT

size: -
J: TRBJ2-1
V: TRBV28
D: TRBD2
CDR3: CASSLGTSYEQFF
DNA: TGTGCCAGCAGTCTTGGGACTAGTTATGAGCAGTTCTTC

size: -
J: TRBJ2-7
V: TRBV7-3
D: TRBD2
CDR3: CATLRGGRGCEQYF
DNA: TGTGCCACCCTTCGGGGGGGGCGAGGTTGCGAGCAGTACTTC

size: -
J: TRBJ1-1
V: TRBV5-4
D: TRBD1
CDR3: CASSDRGRNTEAFF
DNA: TGTGCCAGCAGCGACAGGGGTCGGAACACTGAAGCTTTCTTT

size: -
J: TRBJ1-6
V: TRBV27
D: -
CDR3: CASNYLGANSPLHF
DNA: TGTGCCAGTAATTATCTGGGGGCTAATTCACCCCTCCACTTT

size: -
J: TRBJ2-7
V: TRBV5-1
D: TRBD2
CDR3: CASSSGLADYEQYF
DNA: TGCGCCAGCAGCTCTGGACTAGCGGACTACGAGCAGTACTTC

size: -
J: TRBJ1-3
V: TRBV7-8
D: TRBD1
CDR3: CASSLARTGQGNTIYF
DNA: TGTGCCAGCAGCTTAGCTAGGACAGGGCAAGGAAACACCATATATTTT

size: -
J: TRBJ2-3
V: TRBV11-1
D: -
CDR3: CASSLAVGASDTQYF
DNA: TGTGCCAGCAGCTTAGCGGTAGGGGCATCAGATACGCAGTATTTT

size: -
J: TRBJ2-1
V: TRBV5-1
D: TRBD2
CDR3: CASSSRGGLGDNEQFF
DNA: TGCGCCAGCAGCTCTCGGGGGGGACTAGGGGACAATGAGCAGTTCTTC

size: -
J: TRBJ2-2
V: TRBV7-7
D: TRBD1
CDR3: CASSPTGGGDTGELFF
DNA: TGTGCTAGCAGTCCTACAGGGGGCGGCGACACCGGGGAGCTGTTTTTT

size: -
J: TRBJ1-1
V: TRBV5-6
D: TRBD1
CDR3: CASSPPWTGRGNTEAFF
DNA: TGTGCCAGCAGCCCGCCGTGGACAGGTAGGGGGAACACTGAAGCTTTCTTT

size: -
J: TRBJ2-1
V: TRBV10-3
D: -
CDR3: CAISESGETREFF
DNA: TGTGCCATCAGTGAGTCTGGCGAGACCCGGGAGTTCTTC

size: -
J: TRBJ1-2
V: TRBV5-1
D: -
CDR3: CASSLGQDYGYTF
DNA: TGCGCCAGCAGCTTGGGACAGGACTATGGCTACACCTTC

size: few
J: TRBJ1-2
V: TRBV11-2
D: -
CDR3: CASSLGQVTGYTF
DNA: TGTGCCAGCAGCTTAGGACAGGTTACAGGCTACACCTTC

size: -
J: TRBJ1-5
V: TRBV6-1
D: TRBD1
CDR3: CASSQTGVRNQPQHF
DNA: TGTGCCAGCAGTCAGACAGGGGTACGCAATCAGCCCCAGCATTTT

size: -
J: TRBJ2-3
V: TRBV18
D: TRBD2
CDR3: CASSPTAGGLTDTQYF
DNA: TGTGCCAGCTCACCAACAGCGGGGGGGCTCACAGATACGCAGTATTTT

size: -
J: TRBJ1-2
V: TRBV6-5
D: -
CDR3: CASSDRNYGYTF
DNA: TGTGCCAGCAGCGACAGGAACTATGGCTACACCTTC

size: once
J: TRBJ2-3
V: TRBV9
D: -
CDR3: CASSVRGSTDTQYF
DNA: TGTGCCAGCAGCGTACGGGGTAGCACAGATACGCAGTATTTT

size: -
J: TRBJ2-7
V: TRBV28
D: TRBD2
CDR3: CASTRLAGTTYEQYF
DNA: TGTGCCAGCACACGACTAGCGGGAACCACCTACGAGCAGTACTTC

size: few
J: TRBJ2-7
V: TRBV4-2
D: TRBD2
CDR3: CASSQDSTSVGYEQYF
DNA: TGTGCCAGCAGCCAAGATTCGACTAGCGTGGGATACGAGCAGTACTTC

size: once
J: TRBJ2-1
V: TRBV7-9
D: -
CDR3: CASSLTGYNEQFF
DNA: TGTGCCAGCAGCCTCACGGGTTACAATGAGCAGTTCTTC

size: once
J: TRBJ2-1
V: TRBV9
D: TRBD2
CDR3: CASSVVGTSPTYNEQFF
DNA: TGTGCCAGCAGCGTAGTGGGGACTAGCCCCACCTACAATGAGCAGTTCTTC

size: once
J: TRBJ2-7
V: TRBV4-1
D: TRBD2
CDR3: CASSQDLIAGVKQYF
DNA: TGCGCCAGCAGCCAAGATTTGATAGCGGGAGTTAAGCAGTACTTC

size: few
J: TRBJ1-2
V: TRBV4-2
D: -
CDR3: CASSQAQVGYGYTF
DNA: TGTGCCAGCAGCCAAGCTCAGGTGGGCTATGGCTACACCTTC